Below, 17 T cell receptor beta chains from the same sample are listed, as sequenced in a study of CD8+CD57+ T cells in acquired aplastic anemia. Investigators profiled TCR beta VDJ and CDR3 from genomic DNA template. TCRdb called the reads again in MiXCR, with one record for every CDR3 protein. Of 250,000 to 300,000 distinct CDR3 sequences listed, roughly half are singletons. Sample: sorted CD4+, CD8+, or CD8+CD57+ T cells (not recorded which) from PBMCs. The source is a human donor with severe aplastic anemia or a healthy control (not recorded which).

The J gene is TRBJ2-1, the V gene TRBV10-2, with 10 bases matching TRBD1. CDR1 and CDR2 (germline): WSHSY, SAAADI. CDR3 length: 14 amino acids. Trimming removed 6 bases from V and 8 bases from J; junction bases left unmatched: 7. The CDR3 nucleotides read TGCGCCAGCAGCTGGGACAGGGGAAAGGATGAGCAGTTCTTC. This translates into CASSWDRGKDEQFF.

This clonotype was counted at least ten times. The chain recombines TRBV5-8 with TRBJ2-2; 9 nucleotides agree with TRBD1. V was pared by 0 bases and J by 5 bases, with 2 bases of the junction left unmatched. CDR1 and CDR2 (germline): SGHTS, YDEGEE. This CDR3 has 15 amino acids. This CDR3 is CASSLDRGRTGELFF. The CDR3 nucleotides are TGTGCCAGCAGCTTGGACAGGGGGCGTACCGGGGAGCTGTTTTTT. Combining the CDR3 with reference TRBV5-8 and TRBJ2-2 gives the whole variable domain EAGVTQSPTHLIKTRGQQATLRCSPISGHTSVYWYQQALGLGLQFLLWYDEGEERNRGNFPPRFSGRQFPNYSSELNVNALELEDSALYLCASSLDRGRTGELFFGEGSRLTVL.

This clonotype has just one count. This chain's CDR3 is CASSGTGYAFF. The CDR3, as DNA: TGTGCCAGCAGTGGAACAGGATATGCTTTCTTT. V usage is TRBV2 and J usage is TRBJ1-1, with D tentatively TRBD1 (5 bases). Trimming took off 4 bases at V and 11 bases at J, with 11 bases between the two ends. The CDR3 runs 11 residues. Germline V lookup: CDR1 SNHLY, CDR2 FYNNEI.

This clonotype was detected ten times or more. The rearrangement uses TRBV5-1 and TRBJ2-1; 8 nucleotides agree with TRBD2. This CDR3 has 14 residues. V shed 5 bases, J shed 3 bases, and the junction held 4 bases outside the gene matches. Germline values: CDR1 SGHRS, CDR2 YFSETQ. The CDR3 reads CASRGLADYNEQFF. The CDR3 bases are TGCGCCAGCAGAGGACTAGCAGACTACAATGAGCAGTTCTTC.

The V call is TRBV7-3, the J call TRBJ1-6; D is possibly TRBD1 (6 bases). The CDR3 contains 13 residues. Trimming left V 5 bases short and J 11 bases short, with 13 bases between. The germline gives CDR1 SGHTA, CDR2 FQGTGA. CDR3 coding DNA: TGTGCCAGCAGCATACAACAGGGCACACCCCTCCACTTT. Amino acids: CASSIQQGTPLHF.

This rearrangement joins TRBV7-8 to TRBJ2-7; D call uncertain. Deletions cut 2 bases from V and 1 base from J, with 15 bases between. Germline V lookup: CDR1 SGHVS, CDR2 FQNEAQ. This CDR3 is 16 amino acids long. The CDR3 loop is CASSLIVTPSSYEQYF. The DNA for the CDR3 is TGTGCCAGCAGCTTAATTGTGACACCCTCATCCTACGAGCAGTACTTC.

The J gene is TRBJ1-1, the V gene TRBV28, with D hard to call. From germline, CDR1 is MDHEN and CDR2 SYDVKM. There are 14 residues in the CDR3. V was clipped by 5 bases and J by 8 bases, with 18 bases between them. CDR3 in amino acids: CASSAGPRIEEAFF. The CDR3 DNA is TGTGCCAGCAGTGCCGGGCCCAGAATAGAAGAAGCTTTCTTT.

This clonotype showed up many times. V usage is TRBV20-1 and J usage is TRBJ2-1; 15 bases match TRBD2. Germline CDR1 and CDR2: DFQATT and SNEGSKA (reference sequence). The length of the CDR3 is 12 residues. CDR3 sequence reads: CGLAGGPNEQFF. CDR3 in DNA: TGCGGACTAGCGGGGGGGCCGAATGAGCAGTTCTTC.

The V and J genes are TRBV19 and TRBJ1-5; no definite D call. The CDR3 has 17 residues. In germline, CDR1 is LNHDA, CDR2 SQIVND (reference sequence). Trimming cost V 4 bases and J 0 bases, with 16 bases left between them. Here the CDR3 reads CASSTRGGPYSNQPQHF. CDR3 in DNA: TGTGCCAGTAGTACCCGAGGAGGGCCCTATAGCAATCAGCCCCAGCATTTT.

The table lists this clonotype with many counts. The chain joins TRBV5-1 to TRBJ2-2; D unclear. The V end lost 4 bases, the J end lost 4 bases, and 8 bases lay between the germline ends. Germline V gene data show CDR1 as SGHRS and CDR2 as YFSETQ. The CDR3 consists of 13 residues. Written as DNA, the CDR3 is TGCGCCAGCAGCCCGATCGTCACCGGGGAGCTGTTTTTT. Its protein is CASSPIVTGELFF.

The table lists this clonotype with a few counts. The rearrangement links TRBV7-2 to TRBJ1-5; no definite D call. The ends were cut back, 0 bases at V and 7 bases at J, with 10 bases in the middle. CDR1 is SGHTA and CDR2 is FQGNSA in the germline V gene. This CDR3 region has 14 residues. In DNA, the CDR3 is TGTGCCAGCAGCTTAGCGAGCGGGTCACAGCCCCAGCATTTT. Translation: CASSLASGSQPQHF.

The V call is TRBV19, the J call TRBJ1-6, with 8 bases identical to TRBD1. V dropped 10 bases and J dropped 6; count of bases not matched to a gene: 5. Per the germline V gene, CDR1 is LNHDA and CDR2 is SQIVND (reference sequence). CDR3 size: 13 residues. The CDR3, as DNA: TGTGCCACTCTGGGACAGGCTAATTCACCCCTCCACTTT. This encodes CATLGQANSPLHF.

The chain combines TRBV20-1 with TRBJ2-7, with 16 bases identical to TRBD2. Germline V gene sequence: CDR1 DFQATT, CDR2 SNEGSKA (reference sequence). There are 15 residues in the CDR3. Germline trimming cut 7 bases from V and 5 bases from J; bases unmatched to any gene: 8. CDR3 in DNA: TGCAGTGTGACCGGGACTAGCGGGGGGGCCCACGAGCAGTACTTC. Translating it yields CSVTGTSGGAHEQYF.

The chain uses TRBV29-1 and TRBJ2-1; 7 nucleotides line up with TRBD2. The CDR3 contains 13 residues. J gave up 8 bases and V 4 bases, and 8 bases lay outside the gene matches. Germline V gene sequence: CDR1 SQVTM, CDR2 ANQGSEA. The CDR3 region is CSVVGGGGDEQFF. CDR3 nucleotides: TGCAGCGTTGTTGGGGGGGGTGGCGATGAGCAGTTCTTC.

The rearrangement uses TRBV6-6 and TRBJ2-7; TRBD1 aligns across 10 bases. V shed 6 bases and J 3 bases; nucleotides not matched to a gene: 11. This CDR3 has 16 amino acids. Germline CDR1 is MNHNY and CDR2 is SVGAGI (reference sequence). CDR3 DNA sequence: TGTGCCAGCAGCTCAAGGGACAGGGGTGGAGGCTACGAGCAGTACTTC. The encoded protein is CASSSRDRGGGYEQYF.

There are many counts of this clonotype. The V call is TRBV7-2, the J call TRBJ1-2; 9 bases match TRBD1. The germline V gene encodes CDR1 SGHTA and CDR2 FQGNSA. The CDR3 runs 15 residues. J lost 4 bases, V lost 1 base, and 4 bases had no gene match. The CDR3 is CASSLGTGVGYGYTF. As DNA, the CDR3 is TGTGCCAGCAGCTTAGGGACAGGGGTCGGCTATGGCTACACCTTC. Based on the CDR3 plus reference TRBV7-2 and TRBJ1-2, the full variable domain is GAGVSQSPSNKVTEKGKDVELRCDPISGHTALYWYRQSLGQGLEFLIYFQGNSAPDKSGLPSDRFSAERTGGSVSTLTIQRTQQEDSAVYLCASSLGTGVGYGYTFGSGTRLTVV.

This clonotype appeared a few times. V gene TRBV19 combines with J gene TRBJ2-5; D possibly corresponds to TRBD2 (7 bases). CDR1 and CDR2 from the germline V gene are LNHDA and SQIVND (reference sequence). Between the trimmed V and J ends, which lost 8 bases and 6 bases, there was a span of 13 bases. This CDR3 is built from 12 residues. The CDR3 reads CASSEGGKTQYF. The CDR3 nucleotides read TGTGCCAGTTCCGAGGGGGGGAAGACCCAGTACTTC.